The 17 T cell receptor beta chains listed next were all sequenced from one sample in a study of T cells after somatic rescue of genetic block (dated by TCRdb to the early 2020s). Library preparation used the immunoSEQ multiplex PCR assay. Drawn from immuneACCESS, this table holds only the in-frame rearrangements with V and J called that TCRdb kept. Clones are partly lost; checked studies trace under half to an unresolved V gene and leave the rest unexplained. For this sample there are 68,000 or so clones; 85% to 95% appear just once. The ten largest clones represent about 2.7% of the sample. What was sequenced was peripheral blood mononuclear cells (PBMCs). All receptors come from a man between 40 and 49 years old.

The V call is TRBV4-1, the J call TRBJ1-1; D remains ambiguous. The CDR3 spans 14 residues. V gave up 1 base and J gave up 2 bases, with 8 bases separating them. Germline assignment: CDR1 MGHRA and CDR2 YSYEKL. The chain's CDR3 is CASSQGAVNTEAFF. The CDR3 DNA reads TGCGCCAGCAGCCAAGGTGCTGTTAACACTGAAGCTTTCTTT.

The chain couples TRBV5-6 to TRBJ2-7; no reliable D call. The CDR3 covers 11 residues. Trimming cost V 2 bases and J 5 bases, with 5 bases left between them. The germline V gene encodes CDR1 SGHDT and CDR2 YYEEEE. In DNA form, the CDR3 reads TGTGCCAGCAGCTTAGTCAACGAGCAGTACTTC. Its translation is CASSLVNEQYF.

This clone occurred a few times. The genes are TRBV4-3 and TRBJ2-6; D gene ambiguous. This CDR3 comprises 17 residues. Germline lookup yields CDR1 LGHNA and CDR2 YSLEER. Trimming shortened V by 0 bases and J by 0 bases, and 9 bases separated the two germline ends. This CDR3 reads CASSQDHGFSGANVLTF. Written as DNA, the CDR3 is TGCGCCAGCAGCCAAGATCATGGGTTCTCTGGGGCCAACGTCCTGACTTTC.

V gene TRBV5-4 combines with J gene TRBJ2-7; 7 bases fit TRBD1. Germline-derived CDR1 and CDR2 are SGHNT and YYREEE (reference sequence). The CDR3 has 16 residues. V lost 5 bases to trimming and J lost 12 bases; unmatched junction nucleotides: 23. The CDR3 nucleotides are TGTGCCAGCAGACCGCCTTTCCAAGGACAGGCCGGGGAGTCGTACTTC. It codes for CASRPPFQGQAGESYF.

The V and J genes are TRBV19 and TRBJ2-3; D is possibly TRBD1 or TRBD2 (5 bases each). Trimming pared 4 bases from V and 9 bases from J, leaving 14 bases between. This CDR3 comprises 13 residues. Germline-derived CDR1 and CDR2 are LNHDA and SQIVND (reference sequence). This CDR3 is CASSTAGTRTQYF. CDR3 bases: TGTGCCAGTAGTACGGCCGGGACGCGGACGCAGTATTTT. The full variable domain, rest sourced from reference TRBV19 and TRBJ2-3, is DGGITQSPKYLFRKEGQNVTLSCEQNLNHDAMYWYRQDPGQGLRLIYYSQIVNDFQKGDIAEGYSVSREKKESFPLTVTSAQKNPTAFYLCASSTAGTRTQYFGPGTRLTVL.

This clone was observed once. A read error may produce the germline difference seen at one junction end. V gene TRBV7-7 combines with J gene TRBJ1-1, with D tentatively TRBD1 (5 bases). This CDR3 region has 13 residues. Germline V gene lookup returns CDR1 SSHAT and CDR2 FNYEAQ (reference sequence). The CDR3: CASSADTNTEAFF. In DNA, the CDR3 is TGTGCTAGCAGCGCGGACACGAACACTGAAGCTTTCTTT.

The V call is TRBV9, the J call TRBJ2-7; TRBD1 agrees at 7 bases. The CDR3 extends over 14 amino acids. V shed 6 bases, J shed 6 bases, and the junction held 12 bases outside the gene matches. Germline V gene data show CDR1 as SGDLS and CDR2 as YYNGEE. DNA for the CDR3: TGTGCCAGCACCCGAAGGACAGGTCGGGGCGAGCAGTACTTC. Translated: CASTRRTGRGEQYF.

This sequence joins TRBV6-5 and TRBJ1-4; D call uncertain. The V end was cut by 2 bases, the J end by 8 bases, with 6 bases between. The germline CDR1 and CDR2 sequences are MNHEY and SVGAGI. The CDR3 has 12 residues. The CDR3 is CASSYKSEKLFF. The DNA of the CDR3 is TGTGCCAGCAGTTACAAGAGCGAAAAACTGTTTTTT.

The rearrangement links TRBV23-1 to TRBJ2-1, with TRBD2 matching 12 bases. TRBV23-1 belongs to the ORF category, with a function that is uncertain. The CDR3 totals 18 residues. V shed 7 bases and J 5 bases; nucleotides not matched to a gene: 15. The CDR3 protein is CASNKGSSGGVSNNEQFF. The CDR3 region has the DNA TGCGCCAGCAATAAAGGGTCTAGCGGGGGGGTTAGTAACAATGAGCAGTTCTTC.

The chain has TRBV7-2 and TRBJ2-7; tentatively, D is TRBD2 (5 bases). The V and J ends lost 1 base and 0 bases respectively, with 7 bases between them. The CDR3 sequence is 14 residues long. Germline V gene lookup returns CDR1 SGHTA and CDR2 FQGNSA. The CDR3 here is CASSLGAGSYEQYF. The CDR3 bases are TGTGCCAGCAGCTTAGGGGCGGGCTCCTACGAGCAGTACTTC.

This chain links TRBV4-2 with TRBJ2-6; D possibly matches TRBD1 or TRBD2 (6 bases each). Germline V gives CDR1 LGHNA, CDR2 YNFKEQ. V shed 1 base and J shed 4 bases, with 17 bases lying between them. The CDR3 contains 18 residues. In DNA form, the CDR3 reads TGTGCCAGCAGCCAAGTTGTACGGGGGCTGGGAGGGGCCAACGTCCTGACTTTC. Translation gives CASSQVVRGLGGANVLTF.

In DNA, the CDR3 is TGTGCCAGCAGTGTGAGTCCCGGGACTAGCCTGGGAGAGACCCAGTACTTC. Amino acid sequence: CASSVSPGTSLGETQYF. The V call is TRBV6-1, the J call TRBJ2-5, with 9 bases fitting TRBD2. The CDR3 runs 17 residues. Per the germline V gene, CDR1 is MNHNS and CDR2 is SASEGT. The V gene end was trimmed by 4 bases and the J gene end by 4 bases; junction bases not matched to a gene: 13.

This clone was recorded a few times. The gene calls are TRBV2 and TRBJ2-7; 10 bases are a match to TRBD1. Germline assignment: CDR1 SNHLY and CDR2 FYNNEI. J was trimmed by 0 bases and V by 8 bases; bases with no gene match: 4. This CDR3 comprises 14 residues. The CDR3 loop reads CASVRTGGSYEQYF. The CDR3 coding sequence is TGTGCCAGCGTAAGGACAGGGGGCTCCTACGAGCAGTACTTC.

This chain joins TRBV2 and TRBJ2-7, with a possible D match to TRBD2 (6 bases). CDR3 length: 14 amino acids. V shed 6 bases and J shed 2 bases, with 14 bases lying between them. Germline V CDR1 and CDR2: SNHLY, FYNNEI. The CDR3 DNA is TGTGCCAGCAGAGGTCTAGCGCTACCCTACGAGCAGTACTTC. Amino acid sequence: CASRGLALPYEQYF.

The chain couples TRBV27 to TRBJ1-1, with D hard to call. This CDR3 has 13 residues. In germline, CDR1 is MNHEY, CDR2 SMNVEV (reference sequence). The V gene lost 2 bases and the J gene lost 7 bases, with 11 bases spanning the gap. The CDR3 spells CASSLDSRFEAFF. The CDR3 coding sequence is TGTGCCAGCAGTTTAGACTCGAGATTTGAAGCTTTCTTT.

This chain links TRBV4-1 with TRBJ1-4; D is perhaps TRBD1 (5 bases). The CDR3 spans 16 residues. The germline V and J ends were trimmed by 0 bases and 6 bases, with 14 bases remaining between them. Germline values: CDR1 MGHRA, CDR2 YSYEKL. CDR3 coding DNA: TGCGCCAGCAGCCAAGACCGGGGCAGGGCGGATGAAAAACTGTTTTTT. Its translation: CASSQDRGRADEKLFF.

The genes are TRBV6-5 and TRBJ1-6; D gene unclear. The germline V gene has CDR1 MNHEY and CDR2 SVGAGI. The V gene lost 2 bases and the J gene lost 0 bases, with 5 bases spanning the gap. This CDR3 spans 15 amino acids. The CDR3 sequence: CASSYGSSYNSPLHF. The CDR3 DNA follows: TGTGCCAGCAGTTACGGGAGCTCCTATAATTCACCCCTCCACTTT.